The 25 T cell receptor beta chains below come from one sample, sequenced in a study of blood T cell repertoires in COVID-19. Sequencing used immunoSEQ multiplex PCR; TCRdb keeps in-frame clones, though not all of them. The sample carries a few hundred thousand clones, about 80% recorded once. Sequencing was performed on PBMCs or T cells enriched from blood (not recorded which). The receptors were gathered from a man aged 45-60 years who had recovered from COVID-19.

The J gene is TRBJ1-1, the V gene TRBV12-3 or TRBV12-4; D possibly corresponds to TRBD1 (5 bases). Trimming stripped 5 bases from V and 3 bases from J, with 10 bases between. The CDR3 length is 13 residues. DNA of the CDR3: TGTGCCAGCAGTCGCCGGGACTACACTGAAGCTTTCTTT. As protein: CASSRRDYTEAFF.

J is TRBJ2-1 and V is TRBV5-5; D is possibly TRBD2 (5 bases). CDR1 is SGHKS, CDR2 YYEKEE, per germline (reference sequence). V was shortened by 4 bases and J by 5 bases, with 10 bases between the two germline ends. This CDR3 is built from 13 residues. The CDR3 is CASSADFHNEQFF. CDR3 coding DNA: TGTGCCAGCAGCGCGGACTTTCACAATGAGCAGTTCTTC.

This clone was seen just once. The V and J genes are TRBV7-9 and TRBJ1-6; D not certain. The CDR3 extends over 13 amino acids. V lost 1 base to trimming and J lost 7 bases, with 5 bases between them. From germline, CDR1 is SEHNR and CDR2 FQNEAQ (reference sequence). The CDR3: CASSLVGNSPLHF. DNA for the CDR3: TGTGCCAGCAGCTTAGTCGGGAATTCACCCCTCCACTTT.

The chain joins TRBV29-1 to TRBJ2-2; D is perhaps TRBD2 (11 bases). The germline V gene has CDR1 SQVTM and CDR2 ANQGSEA. The V end was cut by 6 bases, the J end by 9 bases, with 35 bases between. The length of the CDR3 is 19 residues. CDR3 DNA sequence: TGCAGCGTCTTGACAGGGGGCGGGTCAACTAGCGGGAGTAGCTGGGAGCTGTTTTTT. Amino acid sequence: CSVLTGGGSTSGSSWELFF.

This chain joins TRBV6-5 and TRBJ1-6, with 7 bases that match TRBD1. In germline, CDR1 is MNHEY, CDR2 SVGAGI. The CDR3 sequence is 13 residues long. With 8 bases clipped from V and 9 bases from J, the junction kept 7 bases outside the gene matches. CDR3 bases: TGTGCCAGCCGAGACAGGGATCGTTCACCCCTCCACTTT. It yields the protein CASRDRDRSPLHF.

V and J are TRBV29-1 and TRBJ2-7, with TRBD2 matching over 8 bases. CDR3 length equals 13 residues. Germline V gene data show CDR1 as SQVTM and CDR2 as ANQGSEA. V shed 3 bases, J shed 6 bases, and the junction held 7 bases outside the gene matches. The CDR3 protein is CSVETGGVVEQYF. The CDR3 DNA follows: TGCAGCGTTGAGACCGGGGGGGTGGTCGAGCAGTACTTC.

This clone was seen just once. This chain links TRBV6-5 with TRBJ1-2, with 7 bases fitting TRBD1. This CDR3 is 13 amino acids long. Per the germline V gene, CDR1 is MNHEY and CDR2 is SVGAGI. J gave up 8 bases and V 6 bases, and 9 bases lay outside the gene matches. DNA of the CDR3: TGTGCCAGCAGAGATGACAGGGCTAGGGGCTACACCTTC. Encoded protein: CASRDDRARGYTF.

J is TRBJ1-1 and V is TRBV18, with D tentatively TRBD1 (5 bases). Germline CDR1 is KGHSH and CDR2 is LQKENI. The CDR3 is 15 residues long. Trimming left V 2 bases short and J 3 bases short, with 13 bases between. This chain's CDR3 is CASSPVQGWHTEAFF. CDR3 sequence (DNA): TGTGCCAGCTCACCAGTCCAGGGTTGGCACACTGAAGCTTTCTTT. Based on the CDR3 plus reference TRBV18 and TRBJ1-1, the full variable domain is NAGVMQNPRHLVRRRGQEARLRCSPMKGHSHVYWYRQLPEEGLKFMVYLQKENIIDESGMPKERFSAEFPKEGPSILRIQQVVRGDSAAYFCASSPVQGWHTEAFFGQGTRLTVV.

This chain links TRBV7-9 with TRBJ1-2, with D tentatively TRBD1 (6 bases). CDR1 is SEHNR, CDR2 FQNEAQ, per germline (reference sequence). The CDR3 extends over 15 amino acids. Deletions cut 5 bases from V and 2 bases from J, with 15 bases between. The CDR3 here is CASSETDTGNYGYTF. The DNA of the CDR3 is TGTGCCAGCAGCGAAACCGACACAGGGAACTATGGCTACACCTTC.

The rearrangement links TRBV6-5 to TRBJ1-5; D remains unclear. Germline CDR1 reads MNHEY; CDR2 reads SVGAGI. The CDR3 spans 12 residues. The V and J ends lost 6 bases and 7 bases respectively, with 10 bases between them. The CDR3 DNA reads TGTGCCAGCAGAGCCTATACCCAGCCCCAGCATTTT. Residues: CASRAYTQPQHF.

The chain recombines TRBV19 with TRBJ1-1, with D perhaps TRBD1 (6 bases). This CDR3 has 13 residues. V lost 1 base and J 9 bases, leaving 12 bases between the germline ends. Germline V CDR1 and CDR2: LNHDA, SQIVND (reference sequence). In nucleotides, the CDR3 is TGTGCCAGTAGTATAGCGGCCAGGGGACAAGCTTTCTTT. Its translation: CASSIAARGQAFF. The whole variable domain, remainder taken from reference TRBV19 and TRBJ1-1, is DGGITQSPKYLFRKEGQNVTLSCEQNLNHDAMYWYRQDPGQGLRLIYYSQIVNDFQKGDIAEGYSVSREKKESFPLTVTSAQKNPTAFYLCASSIAARGQAFFGQGTRLTVV.

As DNA, the CDR3 is TGTGCCACCCGCGGGGGGGCGTTCCCCTACAATGAGCAGTTCTTC. Residues: CATRGGAFPYNEQFF. The gene calls are TRBV7-8 and TRBJ2-1; 9 nucleotides agree with TRBD2. The CDR3 covers 15 residues. V lost 10 bases, J lost 2 bases, and 9 bases stayed unmatched. Germline-derived CDR1 and CDR2 are SGHVS and FQNEAQ.

J is TRBJ1-6 and V is TRBV11-2, with 9 bases lining up with TRBD1. The J segment lost 9 bases and the V segment lost 1 base, leaving 13 bases of the junction unmatched. Per the germline V gene, CDR1 is SGHAT and CDR2 is FQNNGV. This CDR3 comprises 18 residues. CDR3 loop: CASSLVQGASRRGSPLHF. The CDR3 nucleotides are TGTGCCAGCAGCTTAGTACAGGGGGCGAGCCGCCGGGGTTCACCCCTCCACTTT.

The chain is built from TRBV28 and TRBJ2-7; tentative D call: TRBD1 (5 bases). V lost 6 bases and J 6 bases, leaving 9 bases between the germline ends. The CDR3 has 11 amino acids. Germline V gives CDR1 MDHEN, CDR2 SYDVKM. The CDR3 protein is CASRTGPEQYF. DNA of the CDR3: TGTGCCAGCAGAACAGGACCCGAGCAGTACTTC.

The chain uses TRBV28 and TRBJ1-6; 10 nucleotides align to TRBD1. CDR3 size: 16 residues. From germline, CDR1 is MDHEN and CDR2 SYDVKM. The ends lost 5 bases at V and 8 bases at J; junction bases unmatched: 9. The CDR3 DNA sequence: TGTGCCAGCAGTCTCGAGGGACAGGGGCCGTATTCACCCCTCCACTTT. Encoded protein: CASSLEGQGPYSPLHF.

V is TRBV3-1 (or the pseudogene TRBV3-2) and J is TRBJ1-5; D remains ambiguous. The CDR3 is made up of 12 amino acids. The V end was cut by 4 bases, the J end by 1 base, with 2 bases between. Germline assignment: CDR1 LGHDT and CDR2 YNNKEL (reference sequence). CDR3 loop: CASSPSNQPQHF. The CDR3 bases are TGTGCCAGCAGCCCAAGCAATCAGCCCCAGCATTTT.

The CDR3 region is CASSAAGSSGNTIYF. The CDR3 DNA reads TGTGCCAGCAGCGCAGCGGGGAGCTCTGGAAACACCATATATTTT. The V and J genes are TRBV9 and TRBJ1-3; D gene unclear. The CDR3 runs to 15 residues. V lost 3 bases to trimming and J lost 0 bases, with 10 bases between them. Germline values: CDR1 SGDLS, CDR2 YYNGEE.

The chain carries TRBV7-9 and TRBJ2-7; a possible D gene is TRBD1 (6 bases). Looked up from germline, CDR1 is SEHNR and CDR2 is FQNEAQ (reference sequence). Trimming stripped 5 bases from V and 0 bases from J, with 14 bases between. This CDR3 has 15 residues. CDR3 amino acids: CASSPRTVSSYEQYF. In DNA, the CDR3 is TGTGCCAGCAGCCCGCGGACAGTAAGCTCCTACGAGCAGTACTTC.

V gene TRBV5-6 combines with J gene TRBJ2-5, with TRBD2 matching 10 bases. After removal of 2 bases from V and 5 bases from J, the junction contained 3 bases not matched to a gene. CDR3 length equals 14 residues. From germline, CDR1 is SGHDT and CDR2 YYEEEE. CDR3 sequence reads: CASSFGTSVETQYF. CDR3 sequence (DNA): TGTGCCAGCAGCTTCGGGACTAGCGTGGAGACCCAGTACTTC.

This clone was observed at least ten times. The gene calls are TRBV27 and TRBJ2-5; the match to TRBD2 covers 9 bases. Trimming at V came to 4 bases and at J to 5 bases, leaving 8 bases not matched to a gene. CDR1 is MNHEY, CDR2 SMNVEV, per germline (reference sequence). The CDR3 contains 15 residues. The CDR3 DNA reads as TGTGCCAGCAGTTATAGCGGGAGCTACGGGGAGACCCAGTACTTC. Its translation: CASSYSGSYGETQYF.

The CDR3 DNA reads as TGTGCCAGCAGGTTCGGCGGGGGCAGGTACGAGCAGTACTTC. It encodes CASRFGGGRYEQYF. The chain joins TRBV6-5 to TRBJ2-7; D might be TRBD2 (7 bases). The CDR3 covers 14 residues. The V gene's germline CDR1 is MNHEY and CDR2 SVGAGI. V was trimmed by 6 bases and J by 4 bases, leaving 16 bases between them.

The rearrangement joins TRBV5-6 to TRBJ1-1; 8 bases fit TRBD1. The germline V gene encodes CDR1 SGHDT and CDR2 YYEEEE. V gave up 5 bases and J gave up 1 base; unmatched junction bases: 4. This CDR3 is 14 amino acids long. The DNA of the CDR3 is TGTGCCAGCAGGCCCCAGGGGGCGAACACTGAAGCTTTCTTT. It is translated as CASRPQGANTEAFF.

This clone was recorded once. The chain couples TRBV11-2 to TRBJ2-7, with D possibly being TRBD2 (7 bases). The germline V gene encodes CDR1 SGHAT and CDR2 FQNNGV. This CDR3 spans 17 amino acids. Trimming shortened V by 2 bases and J by 4 bases, and 21 bases separated the two germline ends. Here the CDR3 reads CASSLLRGAAIRYEQYF. For the CDR3, the DNA is TGTGCCAGCAGCTTATTACGGGGGGCAGCAATCCGGTACGAGCAGTACTTC.

This clone was seen more than once but under ten times. The CDR3 DNA reads TGTGCCAGCTCAGAGGGACACGCATCCTACGAGCAGTACTTC. Amino acid sequence: CASSEGHASYEQYF. V usage is TRBV19 and J usage is TRBJ2-7; tentatively, D is TRBD1 (6 bases). The length of the CDR3 is 14 residues. The V gene lost 9 bases and the J gene lost 1 base, with 16 bases spanning the gap. CDR1 is LNHDA, CDR2 SQIVND, per germline (reference sequence).

The chain uses TRBV5-1 and TRBJ1-4; D gene uncertain. CDR1 is SGHRS and CDR2 is YFSETQ in the germline V gene. This CDR3 has 12 amino acids. Trimming took 8 bases from V and 3 from J, leaving 8 bases between them. The CDR3 DNA is TGCGCCAGTTCACAGTCTAATGAAAAACTGTTTTTT. Translation gives CASSQSNEKLFF.